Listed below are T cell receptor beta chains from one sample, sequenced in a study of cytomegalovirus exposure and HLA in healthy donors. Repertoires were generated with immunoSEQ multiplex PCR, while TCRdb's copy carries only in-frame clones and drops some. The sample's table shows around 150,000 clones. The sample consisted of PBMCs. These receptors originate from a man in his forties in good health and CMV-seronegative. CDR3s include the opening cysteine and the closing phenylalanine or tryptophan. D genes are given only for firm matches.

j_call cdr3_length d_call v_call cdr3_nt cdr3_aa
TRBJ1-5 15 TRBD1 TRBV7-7 TGTGCCAGCAGAAAGGGACAGAATAGCAATCAGCCCCAGCATTTT CASRKGQNSNQPQHF
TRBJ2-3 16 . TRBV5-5 TGTGCCAGCAGCTTGGAAGTACAGCTCCTGGGAGATACGCAGTATTTT CASSLEVQLLGDTQYF
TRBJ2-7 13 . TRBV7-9 TGTGCCAGCAGCCCGGACTATACCTACGAGCAGTACTTC CASSPDYTYEQYF
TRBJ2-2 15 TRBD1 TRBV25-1 TGTGCCAGCAGTGAATTGGACAGGGACACCGGGGAGCTGTTTTTT CASSELDRDTGELFF
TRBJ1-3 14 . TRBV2 TGTGCCAGCAGTGACCGTATCTCTGGAAACACCATATATTTT CASSDRISGNTIYF
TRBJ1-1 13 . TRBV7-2 TGTGCCAGCAGCTTAGATCCCTTAACTGAAGCTTTCTTT CASSLDPLTEAFF
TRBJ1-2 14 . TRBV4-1 TGCGCCAGCAGCCCAGAGACTTCTAACTATGGCTACACCTTC CASSPETSNYGYTF
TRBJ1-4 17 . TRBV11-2 TGTGCCAGCAGCTTAGGGGGACCGGGACTCAGGGATGAAAAACTGTTTTTT CASSLGGPGLRDEKLFF
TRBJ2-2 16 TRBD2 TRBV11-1 TGTGCCAGCACCCCTCGGGAGCGGGGGGACACCGGGGAGCTGTTTTTT CASTPRERGDTGELFF
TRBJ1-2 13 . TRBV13 TGTGCCAGCAGCTTAGGACGTCTCGAGGGCTACACCTTC CASSLGRLEGYTF
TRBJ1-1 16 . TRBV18 TGTGCCAGCTCACCACCGGCTAGGGGTGGGAACACTGAAGCTTTCTTT CASSPPARGGNTEAFF
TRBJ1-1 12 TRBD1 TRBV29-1 TGCAGCGTCGACAGGGGAACCACTGAAGCTTTCTTT CSVDRGTTEAFF
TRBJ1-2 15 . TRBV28 TGTGCCAGCAGTTTACTCCGGGGGGCGCACTATGGCTACACCTTC CASSLLRGAHYGYTF
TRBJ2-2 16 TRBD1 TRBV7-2 TGTGCCAGCAGCTTAACCGGGACAGGGGGAACCGGGGAGCTGTTTTTT CASSLTGTGGTGELFF
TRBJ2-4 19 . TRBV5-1 TGCGCCAGCACCCAATGGGACATAGCCAAATCTTTAGCCAAAAACATTCAGTACTTC CASTQWDIAKSLAKNIQYF
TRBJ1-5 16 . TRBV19 TGTGCCAGTAACCTTCTGTCTAGGTTCGACAATCAGCCCCAGCATTTT CASNLLSRFDNQPQHF
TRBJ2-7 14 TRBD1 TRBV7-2 TGTGCCAGCAGCTCCAGGACAGGGGCCTACGAGCAGTACTTC CASSSRTGAYEQYF
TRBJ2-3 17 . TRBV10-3 TGTGCCATCAGTGAGTCGAAGCTTATTCTTCGAAGAGATACGCAGTATTTT CAISESKLILRRDTQYF
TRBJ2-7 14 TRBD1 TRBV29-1 TGCAGCGTTGATTCTTGGCAGGGGGCCTACGAGCAGTACTTC CSVDSWQGAYEQYF
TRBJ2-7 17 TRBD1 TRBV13 TGTGCCAGCAGCTTTTCCGGGACAGGGAGTAGGGCCTACGAGCAGTACTTC CASSFSGTGSRAYEQYF
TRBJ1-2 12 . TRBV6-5 TGTGCCAGCGTCGATACAAACTATGGCTACACCTTC CASVDTNYGYTF
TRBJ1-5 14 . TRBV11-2 TGTGCCAGCAGCTTAGATTCCCAAATTCAGCCCCAGCATTTT CASSLDSQIQPQHF
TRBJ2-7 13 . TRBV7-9 TGTGCCAGCAGCTTAGCAGGGGCCTACGAGCAGTACTTC CASSLAGAYEQYF
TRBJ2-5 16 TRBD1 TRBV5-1 TGCGCCAGCAGCTGGGGGACAGCAACGAACCAAGAGACCCAGTACTTC CASSWGTATNQETQYF
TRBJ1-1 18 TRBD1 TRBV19 TGTGCCAGTAGTACCCTGGGACAGGGGGCGGTTTTGGACACTGAAGCTTTCTTT CASSTLGQGAVLDTEAFF
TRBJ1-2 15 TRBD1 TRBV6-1 TGTGCCAGCAGTGACCCCCGGGACAGGGCCTATGGCTACACCTTC CASSDPRDRAYGYTF
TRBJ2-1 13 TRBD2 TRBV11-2 TGTGCCAGCAGCTTAGCGGGGGGAAGTGAGCAGTTCTTC CASSLAGGSEQFF
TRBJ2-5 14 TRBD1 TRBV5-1 TGCGCCAGCAGGGATACAGGGGGCACGGAGACCCAGTACTTC CASRDTGGTETQYF
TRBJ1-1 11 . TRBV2 TGTGCCAGCACCCTAAACGCTGAAGCTTTCTTT CASTLNAEAFF
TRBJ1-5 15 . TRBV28 TGTGCCAGCAGTTTACAAGGGGCTTGGCATCAGCCCCAGCATTTT CASSLQGAWHQPQHF
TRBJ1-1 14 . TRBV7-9 TGTGCCAGCAGCTTAGCAGGGGTGAACACTGAAGCTTTCTTT CASSLAGVNTEAFF
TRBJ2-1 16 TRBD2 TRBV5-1 TGCGCCAGCAGCTTGGAACTAGCGGGGGGTTCAAATGAGCAGTTCTTC CASSLELAGGSNEQFF
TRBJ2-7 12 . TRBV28 TGTGCCAGCAGTTTGCAGGCAGGGCGGCAGTACTTC CASSLQAGRQYF
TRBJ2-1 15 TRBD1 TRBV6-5 TGTGCCAGCAGTCTGGCGGGACAGGCGGGCAATGAGCAGTTCTTC CASSLAGQAGNEQFF
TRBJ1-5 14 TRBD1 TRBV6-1 TGTGCCAGCAGTGTGCAGGGGGCGAATCAGCCCCAGCATTTT CASSVQGANQPQHF
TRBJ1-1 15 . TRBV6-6 TGTGCCAGCAGTTACCCGGGAACTATGGGCACTGAAGCTTTCTTT CASSYPGTMGTEAFF
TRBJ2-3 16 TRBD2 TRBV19 TGTGCCAGTAGGGGACTAGCGGGGGGCCTTGCAGATACGCAGTATTTT CASRGLAGGLADTQYF
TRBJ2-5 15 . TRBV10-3 TGTGCCATCAGTGTGAAGGGAGGGACAGGAGAGACCCAGTACTTC CAISVKGGTGETQYF
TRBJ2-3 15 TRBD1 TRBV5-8 TGTGCCAGCAGCTTGCGGACAGGTCCCACAGATACGCAGTATTTT CASSLRTGPTDTQYF
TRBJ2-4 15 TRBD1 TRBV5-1 TGCGCCAGCAGCTTGGGGGGACAGGGGAAAAACATTCAGTACTTC CASSLGGQGKNIQYF
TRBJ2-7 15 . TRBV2 TGTGCCAGCAGCGAACAGGGATCTAGCTCCTACGAGCAGTACTTC CASSEQGSSSYEQYF